These 11 T cell receptor beta chains were all obtained from the same sample, sequenced in a study of blood T cell repertoires in COVID-19 (TCRdb year 2020). The receptor library was made with the immunoSEQ multiplex PCR assay. TCRdb limited this immuneACCESS table to in-frame rearrangements with V and J called. A share of clones is missing; checked studies link under half to unresolved V genes, and the rest is unexplained. The sample contains some 150,000 clones, around four fifths of them found a single time. The ten largest make up 3% of the sample. The source material was peripheral blood. Receptor source: a woman aged 40 to 49 with active or convalescent COVID-19.

This clone was observed a single time. The chain combines TRBV12-3 or TRBV12-4 with TRBJ1-3; D not resolved. The CDR3 is made up of 11 amino acids. The germline V and J ends were trimmed by 3 bases and 7 bases, with 4 bases remaining between them. The CDR3 DNA sequence: TGTGCCAGCAGTTTCGGTAACACCATATATTTT. It specifies CASSFGNTIYF.

This clone appeared a few times. The genes are TRBV19 and TRBJ1-2; TRBD1 might be the D (5 bases). CDR1 is LNHDA, CDR2 SQIVND, per germline (reference sequence). The CDR3 runs to 15 residues. Between the trimmed V and J ends, which lost 0 bases and 6 bases, there was a span of 14 bases. The CDR3 DNA reads TGTGCCAGTAGTATAGATCAGGAGGGGCATAATGGCTACACCTTC. This sequence encodes CASSIDQEGHNGYTF.

V usage is TRBV11-3 and J usage is TRBJ2-1; 10 bases are a match to TRBD1. J gave up 5 bases and V 1 base, and 2 bases lay outside the gene matches. Per the germline V gene, CDR1 is SGHNT and CDR2 is YENEEA. The CDR3 has 15 amino acids. The chain's CDR3 is CASSLGQGAHNEQFF. The DNA for the CDR3 is TGTGCCAGCAGCTTAGGACAGGGGGCCCACAATGAGCAGTTCTTC.

As for this clone: One end of the junction is discordant with germline, which a read error may explain. In DNA form, the CDR3 reads TGTGCCAGTACCGGACTAGCGGGCGGACAGCTCTTC. Its protein is CASTGLAGGQLF. V and J are TRBV19 and TRBJ2-1; 11 bases fit TRBD2. Per the germline V gene, CDR1 is LNHDA and CDR2 is SQIVND (reference sequence). The CDR3 has 12 amino acids. The full variable domain, in which reference TRBV19 and TRBJ2-1 provide the parts outside the CDR3, is DGGITQSPKYLFRKEGQNVTLSCEQNLNHDAMYWYRQDPGQGLRLIYYSQIVNDFQKGDIAEGYSVSREKKESFPLTVTSAQKNPTAFYLCASTGLAGGQLFGPGTRLTVL.

V usage is TRBV19 and J usage is TRBJ1-2; 8 positions agree with TRBD1. The junction had 17 bases not matched to a gene; V was cut back by 5 bases and J by 0 bases. The CDR3 spans 19 residues. Germline V lookup: CDR1 LNHDA, CDR2 SQIVND (reference sequence). CDR3 sequence (DNA): TGTGCCAGTAGTCTAACGGGACAGGCTACGCGCTTTTCTAACTATGGCTACACCTTC. Protein sequence: CASSLTGQATRFSNYGYTF.

The J gene is TRBJ1-3, the V gene TRBV27; D is uncertain. Germline lookup yields CDR1 MNHEY and CDR2 SMNVEV (reference sequence). V gave up 5 bases and J gave up 0 bases, with 11 bases separating them. This CDR3 comprises 15 residues. Written as DNA, the CDR3 is TGTGCCAGCAGTAATGGAGGCGACTCTGGAAACACCATATATTTT. This sequence encodes CASSNGGDSGNTIYF.

The CDR3 DNA sequence: TGTGCCAGCAGCGGTATATTAGGGGGGGCCTACGAGCAGTACTTC. Translated, it gives CASSGILGGAYEQYF. The chain has TRBV28 and TRBJ2-7; D perhaps matches TRBD2 (7 bases). Per germline, CDR1 MDHEN and CDR2 SYDVKM. The CDR3 extends over 15 amino acids. Trimming shortened V by 6 bases and J by 2 bases, and 17 bases separated the two germline ends.

The CDR3, as DNA: TGTGCCAGCAGCTTAACCTCGCACAGGGTTTTGGACACCATATATTTT. As protein: CASSLTSHRVLDTIYF. The V and J genes are TRBV11-2 and TRBJ1-3, with D perhaps matching TRBD1 (6 bases). Germline CDR1 and CDR2: SGHAT and FQNNGV. V gave up 2 bases and J gave up 8 bases, with 19 bases separating them. This CDR3 contains 16 residues.

This sequence joins TRBV5-8 and TRBJ2-3, with 10 bases fitting TRBD2. The CDR3 has 15 amino acids. The V and J ends lost 5 bases and 5 bases, in that order; junction bases with no gene match: 8. Germline CDR1 and CDR2: SGHTS and YDEGEE. DNA for the CDR3: TGTGCCAGCAGTCGGGAGGGACTAGCGCAAGATACGCAGTATTTT. Its translation: CASSREGLAQDTQYF. Full variable domain (rest looked up from reference TRBV5-8 and TRBJ2-3): EAGVTQSPTHLIKTRGQQATLRCSPISGHTSVYWYQQALGLGLQFLLWYDEGEERNRGNFPPRFSGRQFPNYSSELNVNALELEDSALYLCASSREGLAQDTQYFGPGTRLTVL.

The genes are TRBV7-2 and TRBJ2-7; 8 nucleotides line up with TRBD1. V lost 5 bases to trimming and J lost 3 bases; unmatched junction nucleotides: 9. CDR1 and CDR2 from the germline V gene are SGHTA and FQGNSA. This CDR3 is 15 amino acids long. CDR3 DNA sequence: TGTGCCAGCAGCGACCGGGACAGGTCCCGCTACGAGCAGTACTTC. This sequence encodes CASSDRDRSRYEQYF.

The chain carries TRBV5-4 and TRBJ2-3, with 7 nucleotides matching TRBD1. The CDR3 has 17 residues. Germline V gives CDR1 SGHNT, CDR2 YYREEE (reference sequence). J was trimmed by 2 bases and V by 0 bases; bases with no gene match: 9. The CDR3 DNA is TGTGCCAGCAGCTTGGGTTCGGGGACAGACTACACAGATACGCAGTATTTT. Translated, it gives CASSLGSGTDYTDTQYF.